This TCR beta chain was captured by sequencing in a study of CD8+CD57+ T cells in acquired aplastic anemia. Overall study results and limits: Overlap between patients and controls comprised about 28 CD8+ CDR3 sequences.

Per germline, CDR1 SGHVS and CDR2 FQNEAQ. The CDR3 extends over 14 amino acids. Trimming pared 3 bases from V and 4 bases from J, leaving 12 bases between. The study profiled TCR beta VDJ and CDR3 using genomic DNA as template. Using its own MiXCR run on the reads, TCRdb lists one record per CDR3 protein. The repertoire includes over 150,000 distinct CDR3 sequences, less than 65% of them detected once, and about a sixth sits in the top ten. As regards this clonotype: Its antigen is unknown.

This sequence originates from a human donor in good health, serving as a control. Sequencing was performed on sorted CD4+, CD8+, or CD8+CD57+ T cells (not recorded which) from PBMCs. The chain carries TRBV7-8 and TRBJ2-5; D remains ambiguous. The CDR3 sequence is CASSFGVSPETQYF. Here the CDR3 DNA reads TGTGCCAGCAGCTTCGGAGTCAGTCCAGAGACCCAGTACTTC.